The 21 T cell receptor beta chains below were found in one sample sequenced in a study of CD4 T cells in relation to SARS-CoV-2 and coronaviruses. Unexposed donor CD4+ T cells date from about 2011-2018, before the COVID-19 pandemic. Isolation of CD4+ T cells took place after about 10 days in culture. TCRdb's table, derived via immunoSEQ multiplex PCR, lists solely in-frame clones and lacks some. Here the sample spans tens of thousands of clones, less than 70% being singletons. These receptors are not linked to any known antigen. Sequencing was performed on CD4+ T cells from PBMCs, cultured in vitro. These TCRs come from a human donor in good health.

The chain is built from TRBV5-1 and TRBJ1-5; TRBD1 agrees at 9 bases. Germline loops: CDR1 SGHRS, CDR2 YFSETQ. This CDR3 has 15 residues. Losses at the gene ends were 0 bases for V and 6 bases for J; bases not matched to a gene: 4. CDR3: CASSLGGQGTQPQHF. The CDR3 region has the DNA TGCGCCAGCAGCTTGGGGGGACAGGGAACTCAGCCCCAGCATTTT.

This clone was seen more than once but under ten times. V usage is TRBV5-4 and J usage is TRBJ1-3; TRBD1 matches 10 bases. The V gene's germline CDR1 is SGHNT and CDR2 YYREEE (reference sequence). The J segment lost 2 bases and the V segment lost 1 base, leaving 9 bases of the junction unmatched. CDR3 length equals 18 residues. The CDR3 DNA reads as TGTGCCAGCAGCTTGAGTGGACGGACAGGGGGAACTGGAAACACCATATATTTT. Protein: CASSLSGRTGGTGNTIYF.

The count of this clone is one. The gene calls are TRBV7-8 and TRBJ2-7; TRBD1 matches 11 bases. V lost 4 bases and J lost 6; bases outside the gene matches: 5. CDR1 and CDR2 from the germline V gene are SGHVS and FQNEAQ. This CDR3 comprises 14 residues. The CDR3 coding sequence is TGTGCCAGCAGCTCCCGGACAGGGGGCGGCGAGCAGTACTTC. Encoded protein: CASSSRTGGGEQYF.

The chain has TRBV12-3 or TRBV12-4 and TRBJ1-1; D is ambiguous. The CDR3 is 13 residues long. Trimming took off 5 bases at V and 1 base at J, with 8 bases between the two ends. The CDR3 DNA reads TGTGCCAGCAGTCATCTTCGGAACACTGAAGCTTTCTTT. Its protein is CASSHLRNTEAFF.

This clone has a single count. The V gene is TRBV4-2, the J gene TRBJ1-5, with D possibly TRBD1 on 5 matching bases. CDR1 LGHNA and CDR2 YNFKEQ come from the germline V gene. V shed 2 bases and J shed 4 bases, with 18 bases lying between them. The CDR3 consists of 17 residues. Here the CDR3 reads CASSQQVQGRLNQPQHF. The CDR3 DNA follows: TGTGCCAGCAGCCAACAGGTCCAGGGAAGACTTAATCAGCCCCAGCATTTT.

The CDR3 nucleotides are TGTGCCAGCAGCTTAGGGGAGACCCAGTACTTC. It is translated as CASSLGETQYF. The rearrangement joins TRBV11-2 to TRBJ2-5; no reliable D call. V was pared by 1 base and J by 5 bases, with 2 bases between. Germline-derived CDR1 and CDR2 are SGHAT and FQNNGV. This CDR3 contains 11 residues.

This clone was detected once. The V and J genes are TRBV13 and TRBJ2-1; TRBD2 matches 10 bases. In germline, CDR1 is PRHDT, CDR2 FYEKMQ (reference sequence). Germline trimming cut 1 base from V and 5 bases from J; bases unmatched to any gene: 5. This CDR3 has 16 amino acids. The CDR3: CASSLDLAGENNEQFF. The CDR3 DNA sequence: TGTGCCAGCAGCTTAGATCTAGCGGGAGAGAACAATGAGCAGTTCTTC.

The chain employs TRBV30 and TRBJ2-7; TRBD1 might be the D (6 bases). V was pared by 2 bases and J by 5 bases, with 13 bases between. From germline, CDR1 is GTSNPN and CDR2 SVGIG (reference sequence). The CDR3 length is 13 residues. The CDR3 region has the DNA TGTGCCTGGAGTCTGACGGACAGCCACGAGCAGTACTTC. Translated, it gives CAWSLTDSHEQYF.

The count of this clone is one. The genes are TRBV2 and TRBJ1-3, with a possible D match to TRBD1 (6 bases). The CDR3 consists of 14 residues. Trimming cost V 7 bases and J 9 bases, with 19 bases left between them. CDR1 SNHLY and CDR2 FYNNEI come from the germline V gene. CDR3 sequence (DNA): TGTGCCAGCAAAGTCCGGGGGCCGGAAAGCACCATATATTTT. It yields the protein CASKVRGPESTIYF.

The chain joins TRBV6-5 to TRBJ1-2, with 9 positions matching TRBD1. There are 15 residues in the CDR3. The V segment lost 6 bases and the J segment 0 bases; nucleotides outside the gene matches: 5. The germline CDR1 and CDR2 sequences are MNHEY and SVGAGI. The chain's CDR3 is CASSQQGAANYGYTF. The CDR3 DNA follows: TGTGCCAGCAGCCAACAGGGGGCAGCTAACTATGGCTACACCTTC.

This clone was detected only a few times. The CDR3 coding sequence is TGTGCCAGCAGCCAAGGGAGGAGGGCGGAGGCTTTCTTT. It yields the protein CASSQGRRAEAFF. V and J are TRBV3-1 (or the pseudogene TRBV3-2) and TRBJ1-1; D gene unclear. Germline V gives CDR1 LGHDT, CDR2 YNNKEL (reference sequence). Trimming removed 1 base from V and 11 bases from J, with 14 bases in between. The CDR3 runs to 13 residues.

The chain uses TRBV7-6 and TRBJ2-1; 8 positions agree with TRBD2. The CDR3 length is 16 residues. CDR1 and CDR2 (germline): SGHVS, FNYEAQ. J gave up 5 bases and V 4 bases, and 10 bases lay outside the gene matches. CDR3 region: CASSSAGTRAHNEQFF. The CDR3 coding sequence is TGTGCCAGCAGCTCCGCCGGGACTAGGGCCCACAATGAGCAGTTCTTC.

The V and J genes are TRBV6-5 and TRBJ2-1, with 14 bases identical to TRBD2. Trimming took 11 bases from V and 6 from J; bases not matched to a gene: 6. In germline, CDR1 is MNHEY, CDR2 SVGAGI. The length of the CDR3 is 14 residues. CDR3 sequence: CAGQTSGRVNEQFF. CDR3 DNA sequence: TGTGCCGGACAGACTAGCGGGAGGGTCAATGAGCAGTTCTTC.

This clone was detected a few times. In DNA, the CDR3 is TGCAGTGCTAGTCGGGCTAGCGACTTCTACAATGAGCAGTTCTTC. Translating gives CSASRASDFYNEQFF. V usage is TRBV20-1 and J usage is TRBJ2-1, with D maybe TRBD2 (6 bases). Per germline, CDR1 DFQATT and CDR2 SNEGSKA (reference sequence). Trimming cost V 3 bases and J 3 bases, with 15 bases left between them. CDR3 size: 15 residues.

This clone was seen more than once but under ten times. The chain has TRBV18 and TRBJ1-4; D possibly corresponds to TRBD1 (6 bases). This CDR3 has 14 amino acids. Germline V gene lookup returns CDR1 KGHSH and CDR2 LQKENI. Trimming took off 6 bases at V and 7 bases at J, with 15 bases between the two ends. CDR3 sequence: CASSMEVGAEKLFF. Written as DNA, the CDR3 is TGTGCCAGCTCGATGGAAGTGGGGGCTGAAAAACTGTTTTTT.

The chain couples TRBV18 to TRBJ1-1; the D gene is possibly TRBD1 (5 bases). V gave up 0 bases and J gave up 6 bases, with 17 bases separating them. The CDR3 contains 16 residues. Germline-derived CDR1 and CDR2 are KGHSH and LQKENI. CDR3 in amino acids: CASSPPGAGVRSEAFF. The CDR3 nucleotides read TGTGCCAGCTCACCACCAGGGGCCGGTGTTAGGTCTGAAGCTTTCTTT.

This chain links TRBV19 with TRBJ2-7; D is uncertain. This CDR3 has 14 amino acids. V was shortened by 3 bases and J by 1 base, with 10 bases between the two germline ends. Germline CDR1 is LNHDA and CDR2 is SQIVND (reference sequence). This CDR3 is CASSMNQESYEQYF. CDR3 nucleotide sequence: TGTGCCAGTAGTATGAACCAGGAGTCCTACGAGCAGTACTTC.

This clone was seen once. The chain combines TRBV7-2 with TRBJ1-5; no firm D call. CDR1 is SGHTA and CDR2 is FQGNSA in the germline V gene. The CDR3 is 14 amino acids. Deletions cut 5 bases from V and 0 bases from J, with 8 bases between. Written as DNA, the CDR3 is TGTGCCAGCAGCGAGGGTTTTAGCAATCAGCCCCAGCATTTT. It translates to CASSEGFSNQPQHF.

This clone was detected only once. The V call is TRBV5-1, the J call TRBJ1-2, with 7 bases aligning to TRBD1. The germline V gene encodes CDR1 SGHRS and CDR2 YFSETQ. The CDR3 runs to 17 residues. The V segment lost 4 bases and the J segment 8 bases; nucleotides outside the gene matches: 20. The CDR3 loop is CASSLPGVDRVRGGYTF. The CDR3 region has the DNA TGCGCCAGCAGCCTACCCGGAGTAGACAGGGTGCGAGGGGGCTACACCTTC.

J is TRBJ1-5 and V is TRBV15, with D maybe TRBD1 (6 bases). CDR1 and CDR2 (germline): LNHNV, YYDKDF (reference sequence). The CDR3 runs 15 residues. V was trimmed by 2 bases and J by 1 base, leaving 9 bases between them. DNA for the CDR3: TGTGCCACCAGCAGAACAGGGTTGAGCAATCAGCCCCAGCATTTT. Protein sequence: CATSRTGLSNQPQHF.

J is TRBJ1-3 and V is TRBV25-1; D unresolved. Deletions cut 3 bases from V and 2 bases from J, with 11 bases between. The CDR3 totals 15 residues. Germline CDR1 MGHDK, CDR2 SYGVNS. The CDR3 DNA sequence: TGTGCCAGCAGTGAGTCCAGGTTCGCTGGAAACACCATATATTTT. It yields the protein CASSESRFAGNTIYF.